These 5 T cell receptor beta chains originate from one sample sequenced in a study of CD4 T cells in relation to SARS-CoV-2 and coronaviruses. Repertoires were generated with immunoSEQ multiplex PCR, while TCRdb's copy carries only in-frame clones and drops some. The repertoire holds tens of thousands of clones, with approximately 88% as singletons. Input material: memory CD4+ T cells from PBMCs. These receptors were obtained from an adult with COVID-19.

This chain joins TRBV11-3 and TRBJ1-1; D remains unclear. The CDR3 consists of 13 residues. Germline loops: CDR1 SGHNT, CDR2 YENEEA. The germline V and J ends were trimmed by 5 bases and 1 base, with 8 bases remaining between them. The CDR3 sequence is CASSRQQNTEAFF. CDR3 in DNA: TGTGCCAGCAGCCGACAACAGAACACTGAAGCTTTCTTT.

The CDR3 loop reads CASSPRISQDYNSPLHF. The CDR3 coding sequence is TGTGCCAGCTCACCAAGAATTTCACAGGATTATAATTCACCCCTCCACTTT. The chain couples TRBV18 to TRBJ1-6; D is possibly TRBD1 (5 bases). Trimming shortened V by 2 bases and J by 4 bases, and 15 bases separated the two germline ends. This CDR3 has 17 residues. The germline V gene encodes CDR1 KGHSH and CDR2 LQKENI.

The chain employs TRBV5-1 and TRBJ2-3; D is perhaps TRBD2 (5 bases). Deletions cut 4 bases from V and 9 bases from J, with 15 bases between. Germline CDR1 reads SGHRS; CDR2 reads YFSETQ. The CDR3 totals 13 residues. CDR3 region: CASSVDSGSTQYF. CDR3 coding DNA: TGCGCCAGCAGCGTGGACTCCGGATCGACGCAGTATTTT.

This clone has more than one count but fewer than ten. This chain links TRBV9 with TRBJ2-3; 14 nucleotides match TRBD2. V trimming: 0 bases; J trimming: 4 bases; junction bases outside the gene matches: 1. Looked up from germline, CDR1 is SGDLS and CDR2 is YYNGEE. The CDR3 runs to 16 residues. Written as DNA, the CDR3 is TGTGCCAGCAGCGTAGGACTAGCGGGGGGGTCAGATACGCAGTATTTT. This encodes CASSVGLAGGSDTQYF. Complete variable domain (other parts from reference TRBV9 and TRBJ2-3): DSGVTQTPKHLITATGQRVTLRCSPRSGDLSVYWYQQSLDQGLQFLIQYYNGEERAKGNILERFSAQQFPDLHSELNLSSLELGDSALYFCASSVGLAGGSDTQYFGPGTRLTVL.

A remark on this clone: The same CDR3 can be traced to other DNA sequences in this sample. The chain has TRBV2 and TRBJ1-5; perhaps TRBD1 as D (5 bases). The CDR3 length is 14 residues. Trimming removed 4 bases at V and 0 bases at J, with 7 bases between. Germline V gives CDR1 SNHLY, CDR2 FYNNEI. CDR3 in amino acids: CASSGQNSNQPQHF. The DNA of the CDR3 is TGTGCCAGCAGTGGACAGAATAGCAATCAGCCCCAGCATTTT.